What follows is one T cell receptor beta chain and its context. The junction had 5 bases not matched to a gene; V was cut back by 7 bases and J by 2 bases. The CDR3 is 13 amino acids. Germline assignment: CDR1 SQVTM and CDR2 ANQGSEA. This entry is derived from a study of early T cells in non-severe SARS-CoV-2 infection. MiXCR was run by TCRdb on the 5' RACE reads, yielding one entry per CDR3 protein. The sample holds tens of thousands of distinct CDR3 sequences; around 15% are singletons and the top ten take roughly 6%. The sequence was obtained from an adult who was a healthcare worker with PCR-confirmed SARS-CoV-2 infection or an uninfected control (not recorded which). The chain employs TRBV29-1 and TRBJ2-3; 8 positions match TRBD2. Sequenced input: whole blood. The CDR3, as DNA: TGCAGCGCCGGCGGGGGGCCCACAGATACGCAGTATTTT. Its protein product is CSAGGGPTDTQYF.